Listed below are T cell receptor beta chains from one sample, sequenced in a study of T cells in localized non-small cell lung cancer. Only in-frame clones appear in the TCRdb table, and some are missing; sequencing was by immunoSEQ multiplex PCR. Among about 91,000 clones listed, approximately 86% were seen once. The sample consisted of peripheral blood, taken before any cancer treatment. These receptors were obtained from a man between 40 and 75 years old with stage I squamous cell lung carcinoma. CDR3s include the opening cysteine and the closing phenylalanine or tryptophan. The D gene is left open where the match is weak. Some rows mark clone size as missing; the rest say once, few, many or name a class of expanded clone.

>TRBJ1-6|NA|NA|TRBV4-1
TGCGCCAGCAGCCAAGATTCTCGACCGGGCCCACCCCTCCACTTT
CASSQDSRPGPPLHF
>TRBJ2-5|TRBD2|NA|TRBV5-1
TGCGCCAGCAGCTTTGCCCCCGGGGGGGCAGAGACCCAGTACTTC
CASSFAPGGAETQYF
>TRBJ1-5|NA|NA|TRBV10-3
TGTGCCATCAGTTCAGGGCAAGGTCAGCCCCAGCATTTT
CAISSGQGQPQHF
>TRBJ2-3|TRBD2|NA|TRBV2
TGTGCCAGCGAGCGGGAGGGGCGTGGAGATACGCAGTATTTT
CASEREGRGDTQYF
>TRBJ2-3|NA|once|TRBV27
TGTGCCAGCAGTTTGACACCTCGCACAGATACGCAGTATTTT
CASSLTPRTDTQYF
>TRBJ2-1|TRBD2|once|TRBV18
TGTGCCAGCTCACCGGTGGGGGGGTACAATGAGCAGTTCTTC
CASSPVGGYNEQFF
>TRBJ2-1|NA|NA|TRBV7-3
TGTGCCAGCAGCTTACTGCCCTCGGTGGGGGACAATGAGCAGTTCTTC
CASSLLPSVGDNEQFF
>TRBJ1-1|TRBD1|once|TRBV6-5
TGTGCCAGCAGTTTGGAGGGGGCGAACACTGAAGCTTTCTTT
CASSLEGANTEAFF
>TRBJ1-1|NA|NA|TRBV28
TGTGCCAGCAGTCGCAACGCGTACACTGAAGCTTTCTTT
CASSRNAYTEAFF
>TRBJ1-2|TRBD1|NA|TRBV7-6
TGTGCCAGCAGCTTAGATGGACAGGGGGTATCTGGCTACACCTTC
CASSLDGQGVSGYTF
>TRBJ1-1|NA|NA|TRBV6-1
TGTGCCAGCTCCCGGGAGGGGGAAGCTGAAGCTTTCTTT
CASSREGEAEAFF
>TRBJ1-4|TRBD1|NA|TRBV18
TGTGCCAGTACTCCCTGGGGGACAGATGAAAAACTGTTTTTT
CASTPWGTDEKLFF
>TRBJ1-5|NA|NA|TRBV2
TGTGCCAGCAGTGAGGGCAGTGGGAAGCCCCAGCATTTT
CASSEGSGKPQHF
>TRBJ1-3|NA|once|TRBV11-2
TGTGCCAGCAGCTATTCGGGCAGGAGAAACACCATATATTTT
CASSYSGRRNTIYF
>TRBJ1-2|TRBD1|NA|TRBV14
TGTGCCAGCAGCGGACTGGGGACAGGTGGAAACTATGGCTACACCTTC
CASSGLGTGGNYGYTF
>TRBJ1-4|TRBD1|NA|TRBV5-1
TGCGCCAGCAGCTTGGGGCTATTAGGGGACAGTAATGAAAAACTGTTTTTT
CASSLGLLGDSNEKLFF
>TRBJ2-3|NA|NA|TRBV6-1
TGTGCCAGCAGTGCCGGACCGGCGGCTACGCAGTATTTT
CASSAGPAATQYF
>TRBJ2-5|TRBD2|NA|TRBV7-9
TGTGCCAGCAGCCCCGTGATGGGACTAGCGGAGACCCAGTACTTC
CASSPVMGLAETQYF
>TRBJ2-5|NA|NA|TRBV7-2
TGTGCCAGCAGGAAGGGGGTTAGCCCCGAGACCCAGTACTTC
CASRKGVSPETQYF
>TRBJ2-3|NA|NA|TRBV23-1
TGCGCCAGCAGTCAGGAGACGGCGACCACAGATACGCAGTATTTT
CASSQETATTDTQYF
>TRBJ2-7|NA|NA|TRBV29-1
TGCAGCGTTGAAGCGGGGGTTGTGGGGTCCGGCTACGAGCAGTACTTC
CSVEAGVVGSGYEQYF
>TRBJ2-3|NA|NA|TRBV6-5
TGTGCCAGCAGTTACTGGATCACAGATACGCAGTATTTT
CASSYWITDTQYF